This T cell receptor (beta chain) was obtained from a study of metastatic and nonmetastatic thyroid tumors. Whole-study context: Repertoires from blood and tumor or nodule tissue of malignant and benign thyroid patients were compared.

Before thyroid surgery, none of the patients had received any treatment. The V gene end was trimmed by 3 bases and the J gene end by 5 bases; junction bases not matched to a gene: 6. This CDR3 is 14 amino acids long. The germline V gene has CDR1 SGHAT and CDR2 FQNNGV. With MiXCR, TCRdb called clones anew from the PCR reads. The sample lists 15,000 to 20,000 clones, more than 15% occurring once. This chain links TRBV11-2 with TRBJ2-5; 7 bases line up with TRBD2. The sequence was collected from a female donor with papillary thyroid cancer or a benign thyroid nodule (not recorded which). Some clones in this sample may be carry-over from other donors' samples. Sequenced input: blood. CDR3 in DNA: TGTGCCAGCAGCTTTCGACTAGCCGAGGAGACCCAGTACTTC. It encodes CASSFRLAEETQYF.